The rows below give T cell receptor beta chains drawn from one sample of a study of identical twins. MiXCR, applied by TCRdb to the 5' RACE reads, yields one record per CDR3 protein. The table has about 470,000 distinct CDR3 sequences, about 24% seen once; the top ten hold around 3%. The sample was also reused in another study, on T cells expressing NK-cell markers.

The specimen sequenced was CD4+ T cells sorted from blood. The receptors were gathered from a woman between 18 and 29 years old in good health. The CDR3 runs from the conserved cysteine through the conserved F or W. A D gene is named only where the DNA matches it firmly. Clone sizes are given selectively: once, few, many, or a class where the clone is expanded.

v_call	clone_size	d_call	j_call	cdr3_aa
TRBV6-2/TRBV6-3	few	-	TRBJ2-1	CASSYAGSSYNEQFF
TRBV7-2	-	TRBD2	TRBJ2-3	CASSSRGAGGDTQYF
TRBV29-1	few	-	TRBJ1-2	CSVSRKDLYTSAGYTF
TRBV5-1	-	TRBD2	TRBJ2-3	CASSFPLAGAGGPRDTQYF
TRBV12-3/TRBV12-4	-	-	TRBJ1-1	CASSFGGLRSTEAFF
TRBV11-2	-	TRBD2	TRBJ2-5	CASSRLGTSGQETQYF
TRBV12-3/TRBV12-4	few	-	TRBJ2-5	CASSLDEYTETQYF
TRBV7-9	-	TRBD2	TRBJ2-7	CASSLGAGASYEQYF
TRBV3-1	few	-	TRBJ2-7	CASSRGAGEEQYF
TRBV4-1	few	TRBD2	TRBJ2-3	CASSPGSAGGFTDTQYF
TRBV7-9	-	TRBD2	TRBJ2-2	CASKARSGGAGELFF
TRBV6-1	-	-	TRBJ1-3	CASIGRLSGNTIYF
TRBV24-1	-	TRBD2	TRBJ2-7	CATSDSQTSREVIYEQYF
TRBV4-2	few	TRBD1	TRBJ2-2	CASSQGQGATGELFF
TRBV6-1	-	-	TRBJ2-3	CASSQLDTQYF
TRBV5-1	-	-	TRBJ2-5	CASSLDTIGTLRETQYF
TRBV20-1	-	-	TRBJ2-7	CSASNQGNYEQYF
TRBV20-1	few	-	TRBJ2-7	CSASPGLKPYEQYF
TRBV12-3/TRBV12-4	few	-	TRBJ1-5	CASRTGYSNQPQHF
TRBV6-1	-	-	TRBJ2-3	CASSLREADTQYF
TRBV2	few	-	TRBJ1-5	CATSAGNQPQHF
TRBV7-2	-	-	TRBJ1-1	CASSAARVTEAFF
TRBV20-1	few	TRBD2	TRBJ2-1	CSARVKRGVSYNEQFF
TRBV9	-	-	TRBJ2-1	CASSVGPPGVLGYNEQFF
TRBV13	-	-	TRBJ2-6	CASSDHGANVLTF
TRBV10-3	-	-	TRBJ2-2	CAIREVGPTGELFF
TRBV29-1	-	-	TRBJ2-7	CSVGLTGTYEQYF
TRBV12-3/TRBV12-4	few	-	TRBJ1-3	CASRGGPNTIYF
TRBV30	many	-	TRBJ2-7	CAWSQSIYEQYF
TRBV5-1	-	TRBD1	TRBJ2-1	CASSLFPPGQGPNEQFF
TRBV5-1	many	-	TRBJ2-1	CASSLGNYNEQFF
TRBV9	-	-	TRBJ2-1	CASSPRMGGPPFF
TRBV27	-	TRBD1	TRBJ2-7	CASSLRQGLEQYF
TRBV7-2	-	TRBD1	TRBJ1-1	CASSSQTGLNTEAFF
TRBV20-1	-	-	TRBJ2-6	CSARGLPGANVLTF
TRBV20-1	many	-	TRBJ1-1	CSAREPHSRSNTEAFF
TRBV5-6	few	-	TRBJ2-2	CASIPNRGNTGELFF
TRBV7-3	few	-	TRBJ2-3	CASSTQTGGTDTQYF
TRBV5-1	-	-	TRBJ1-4	CASSLEEGQTLFF
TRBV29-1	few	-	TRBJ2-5	CSVEGSGETQYF
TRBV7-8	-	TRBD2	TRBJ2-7	CASSLAIAGMEEQYF
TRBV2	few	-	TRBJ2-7	CASRGTPRTYEQYF